The 25 T cell receptor beta chains below were found in one sample sequenced in a study of T cell clonality in common variable immunodeficiency. Generated by immunoSEQ multiplex PCR, the TCRdb table keeps only in-frame clones and is missing some. This repertoire holds 57,000 or so clones, and none appear only once. The material sequenced was peripheral blood mononuclear cells. Source of these receptors: a person aged 18 to 75 in good health.

This clone appeared many times. The missing CDR3 end, 3 residues past where the read stops, is filled in from the germline J gene. V and J are TRBV7-9 and TRBJ1-6; TRBD1 is a possible D gene (5 bases). Trimming cost V 6 bases and J 8 bases, with 8 bases left between them. The germline CDR1 and CDR2 sequences are SEHNR and FQNEAQ (reference sequence). The CDR3 has 12 residues. This CDR3 is CASSDSYSPLHF. CDR3 DNA (partial): TGTGCCAGCAGTGACAGCTATTCACCC.

In its sample, this clone was seen many times. The CDR3 is cut off 3 residues early in the read; its end comes from the germline J gene. The chain links TRBV7-6 to TRBJ1-3, with no clear D. V was shortened by 2 bases and J by 0 bases, with 11 bases between the two germline ends. Per germline, CDR1 SGHVS and CDR2 FNYEAQ. The CDR3 is 16 amino acids. CDR3 protein: CASSLRQKGSGNTIYF. The sequenced part of the CDR3 DNA is TGTGCCAGCAGCTTAAGGCAGAAAGGCTCTGGAAACACC.

This clone appeared many times. The DNA ends 3 residues before the CDR3 does, and the rest of the CDR3 is filled in from the germline J gene. The rearrangement joins TRBV5-1 to TRBJ1-1; no reliable D call. Trimming removed 0 bases at V and 6 bases at J, with 12 bases between. This CDR3 has 14 amino acids. Germline lookup yields CDR1 SGHRS and CDR2 YFSETQ. The sequenced CDR3 bases are TGCGCCAGCAGCTTGGTAGAGGGTTCCGCTGAA. Its protein is CASSLVEGSAE. The full CDR3 protein is CASSLVEGSAEAFF.

This clone was found many times. The read ends 3 residues shy of where the CDR3 ends; the end is completed using the germline J gene. The V call is TRBV2, the J call TRBJ1-5; no clear D gene. This CDR3 is built from 14 residues. Between the trimmed V and J ends, which lost 6 bases and 2 bases, there was a span of 11 bases. Per the germline V gene, CDR1 is SNHLY and CDR2 is FYNNEI. The sequenced part of the CDR3 DNA is TGTGCCAGCAGCGTGGTCACGGGCAATCAGCCC. Translation gives CASSVVTGNQP. The full CDR3 is CASSVVTGNQPQHF.

This clone appeared many times. The read halts 3 residues ahead of the CDR3 end, with the missing end drawn from the germline J gene. The genes are TRBV4-1 and TRBJ2-3, with a tentative D call TRBD1 (6 bases). In germline, CDR1 is MGHRA, CDR2 YSYEKL. V dropped 2 bases and J dropped 0 bases, with 9 bases sitting between them. The CDR3 has 15 amino acids. The DNA read from the CDR3 is TGCGCCAGCAGCCAACACGACAGGAGCACAGATACG. Protein: CASSQHDRSTDT. The entire CDR3 reads CASSQHDRSTDTQYF.

This clone was counted at least ten times. Read sequence stops 3 residues before the CDR3 end, and the germline J gene provides the missing end. The gene calls are TRBV12-3 or TRBV12-4 and TRBJ2-3; D may match TRBD1 or TRBD2 (6 bases each). The germline V and J ends were trimmed by 3 bases and 3 bases, with 13 bases remaining between them. CDR3 length: 15 amino acids. The CDR3 spells CASSFSQGRTDTQYF. The sequenced part of the CDR3 DNA is TGTGCCAGCAGTTTTAGTCAGGGGAGGACAGATACG.

As for this clone: The read terminates 3 residues ahead of where the CDR3 ends, so the germline J gene completes it. The chain has TRBV5-1 and TRBJ2-1, with 7 nucleotides matching TRBD1. CDR1 is SGHRS and CDR2 is YFSETQ in the germline V gene. The CDR3 sequence is 13 residues long. Unmatched junction bases numbered 3, after V lost 2 bases and J lost 7 bases. The part of the CDR3 DNA that was read is TGCGCCAGCAGCTTCTTACAGGGGAATGAG. Translating it yields CASSFLQGNE. The entire CDR3 sequence reads CASSFLQGNEQFF.

This clone was seen ten or more times. The CDR3 end lies 3 residues beyond the end of the read and is filled in from the germline J gene. The chain combines TRBV14 with TRBJ2-1, with D uncertain. Germline V lookup: CDR1 SGHDN, CDR2 FVKESK. With 4 bases removed from V and 0 bases from J, the gap between germline ends came to 13 bases. The CDR3 contains 16 residues. Partial CDR3 DNA: TGTGCCAGCAGCCTCAATCGTGCTAGCTCCTACAATGAG. Its translation: CASSLNRASSYNE. The entire CDR3 protein is CASSLNRASSYNEQFF.

This clone has at least ten counts. The read stops 3 residues short of the end of the CDR3; the missing end is completed from the germline J gene. The chain uses TRBV20-1 and TRBJ2-1; 8 bases line up with TRBD2. The length of the CDR3 is 15 residues. With 0 bases clipped from V and 7 bases from J, the junction kept 8 bases outside the gene matches. Germline values: CDR1 DFQATT, CDR2 SNEGSKA (reference sequence). Partial CDR3 DNA: TGCAGTGCTAGAGATATGAGCGGGAGCGGGAATGAG. It is translated as CSARDMSGSGNE. The full CDR3 protein is CSARDMSGSGNEQFF.

This clone was observed at least ten times. The junction and the germline gene differ at one end; a read error may be behind it. Sequencing ends 3 residues short of the CDR3 end; the germline J gene provides the rest. The V gene is TRBV20-1, the J gene TRBJ1-1; TRBD1 is a possible D gene (5 bases). The CDR3 covers 14 residues. In germline, CDR1 is DFQATT, CDR2 SNEGSKA (reference sequence). The DNA read from the CDR3 is TGCAGTGTTAGAGAGAACTGGAGGGGCACTGAA. It codes for CSVRENWRGTE. The entire CDR3 protein is CSVRENWRGTEAFF.

This clone was detected ten times or more. Read coverage stops 3 residues before the CDR3 terminus; the germline J gene supplies the remainder. The J gene is TRBJ2-4, the V gene TRBV20-1, with unresolved D. The V gene's germline CDR1 is DFQATT and CDR2 SNEGSKA (reference sequence). Trimming stripped 1 base from V and 8 bases from J, with 21 bases between. This CDR3 region has 16 residues. CDR3 DNA (partial): TGCAGTGCTAGAGCCCTCCTTGGTAGTATATTGGACATT. It codes for CSARALLGSILDI. The whole CDR3 region reads CSARALLGSILDIQYF.

This clone showed up many times. A read error may account for a junction end that differs from germline. The sequence runs out 3 residues before the end of the CDR3; the remainder is reconstructed from the germline J gene. The chain is built from TRBV6-1 and TRBJ2-1, with TRBD2 identical over 8 bases. This CDR3 comprises 15 residues. The germline V gene encodes CDR1 MNHNS and CDR2 SASEGT. Incomplete CDR3 DNA: TGTGCCAGCAGAGAAGAGAGCGGGAGCTACAATGAG. The encoded protein is CASREESGSYNE. The entire CDR3 is CASREESGSYNEQFF.

This clone occurred many times. The read falls 3 residues short of the CDR3 end, and the missing part is taken from the germline J gene. The chain has TRBV10-3 and TRBJ2-7; 8 bases fit TRBD1. The CDR3 sequence is 14 residues long. V lost 6 bases to trimming and J lost 3 bases; unmatched junction nucleotides: 7. Germline V CDR1 and CDR2: ENHRY, SYGVKD. CDR3 protein: CAIRERDRNYEQYF. CDR3 DNA, as far as it was read: TGTGCCATCAGAGAAAGGGACAGGAACTACGAG.

The table lists this clone with many counts. The read finishes 3 residues shy of the CDR3 end, and the germline J gene is used to complete it. V and J are TRBV29-1 and TRBJ2-1; D may be TRBD2 (6 bases). V was pared by 4 bases and J by 5 bases, with 6 bases between. This CDR3 is built from 11 residues. CDR1 SQVTM and CDR2 ANQGSEA come from the germline V gene. CDR3 in amino acids: CSVGGDNEQFF. The sequenced part of the CDR3 DNA is TGCAGCGTTGGGGGGGACAATGAG.

This clone has ten or more counts. The CDR3 end lies 3 residues beyond the end of the read and is filled in from the germline J gene. This chain links TRBV5-1 with TRBJ2-1; 14 positions agree with TRBD2. The germline V gene encodes CDR1 SGHRS and CDR2 YFSETQ. The CDR3 sequence is 16 residues long. The junction had 1 base not matched to a gene; V was cut back by 2 bases and J by 3 bases. Here the CDR3 reads CASSLGLAGGYNEQFF. The sequenced part of the CDR3 DNA is TGCGCCAGCAGCTTAGGACTAGCGGGAGGCTACAATGAG.

In its sample, this clone was seen many times. The read ends 3 residues shy of where the CDR3 ends; the end is completed using the germline J gene. The chain couples TRBV5-1 to TRBJ2-1; perhaps TRBD1 as D (6 bases). CDR1 is SGHRS, CDR2 YFSETQ, per germline. V lost 4 bases to trimming and J lost 6 bases, with 17 bases between them. CDR3 length: 15 residues. CDR3 bases read: TGCGCCAGCAGCGTGGGGACACCCCCTTCCAATGAG. It codes for CASSVGTPPSNE. The CDR3 in its entirety is CASSVGTPPSNEQFF.

This clone was seen ten or more times. The read stops 3 residues short of the end of the CDR3; the missing end is completed from the germline J gene. The chain recombines TRBV4-2 with TRBJ1-1; 7 nucleotides match TRBD1. The CDR3 has 15 amino acids. V shed 3 bases and J 1 base; nucleotides not matched to a gene: 5. CDR1 is LGHNA, CDR2 YNFKEQ, per germline. The CDR3 sequence: CASSHLQGWNTEAFF. The sequenced CDR3 bases are TGTGCCAGCAGCCACCTACAGGGGTGGAACACTGAA.

Only a few counts were recorded for this clone. The CDR3 end falls 3 residues outside the read, so it is completed with the germline J gene. The chain employs TRBV10-2 and TRBJ2-2, with a weak D call TRBD2 (5 bases). Trimming took off 0 bases at V and 1 base at J, with 12 bases between the two ends. The germline gives CDR1 WSHSY, CDR2 SAAADI. The CDR3 is made up of 17 amino acids. CDR3 DNA, as far as it was read: TGCGCCAGCAGTGAGTCTAGGACTCTACAGAACACCGGGGAG. Translating it yields CASSESRTLQNTGE. The CDR3 reads in full as CASSESRTLQNTGELFF.

For this clone: The read gets to within 3 residues of the CDR3 end, and the germline J gene fills in the rest. The V gene is TRBV20-1, the J gene TRBJ2-1, with D possibly TRBD2 on 5 matching bases. The CDR3 runs 15 residues. V was pared by 3 bases and J by 8 bases, with 20 bases between. The germline gives CDR1 DFQATT, CDR2 SNEGSKA (reference sequence). CDR3 DNA (partial): TGCAGTGCTAGCTCCGGCGGGTCAACAACCTATGAG. Its protein is CSASSGGSTTYE. The full CDR3 is CSASSGGSTTYEQFF.

This clone was observed many times. Sequencing ends 3 residues short of the CDR3 end; the germline J gene provides the rest. This sequence joins TRBV24-1 and TRBJ1-1; D perhaps matches TRBD1 (6 bases). This CDR3 contains 12 residues. Trimming stripped 6 bases from V and 7 bases from J, with 11 bases between. Germline loops: CDR1 KGHDR, CDR2 SFDVKD. CDR3 bases read: TGTGCCACCAGTCGGGGGGCAGGTGAA. It encodes CATSRGAGE. The full CDR3 is CATSRGAGEAFF.

This clone was detected ten times or more. Read data end 3 residues before the CDR3 end; the end is taken from the germline J gene. The V gene is TRBV2, the J gene TRBJ2-7, with D possibly being TRBD1 (6 bases). V was cut by 2 bases and J by 4 bases, with 12 bases left in between. Germline loops: CDR1 SNHLY, CDR2 FYNNEI. The CDR3 loop spans 14 amino acids. The sequenced part of the CDR3 DNA is TGTGCCAGCAGTGAAATGGGGGCTTATTACGAG. It codes for CASSEMGAYYE. The whole CDR3 region reads CASSEMGAYYEQYF.

There are many counts of this clone. The DNA ends 3 residues before the CDR3 does, and the rest of the CDR3 is filled in from the germline J gene. The chain carries TRBV28 and TRBJ2-3; 10 bases map to TRBD2. Trimming cost V 5 bases and J 5 bases; bases outside gene matches: 1. Germline V gene sequence: CDR1 MDHEN, CDR2 SYDVKM. This CDR3 is 13 amino acids long. This CDR3 reads CASSSGGGDTQYF. The CDR3 bases that were read are TGTGCCAGCAGTAGCGGGGGGGGAGATACG. Looking up the rest from reference TRBV28 and TRBJ2-3 gives the full variable domain: DVKVTQSSRYLVKRTGEKVFLECVQDMDHENMFWYRQDPGLGLRLIYFSYDVKMKEKGDIPEGYSVSREKKERFSLILESASTNQTSMYLCASSSGGGDTQYFGPGTRLTVL.

This clone was observed many times. Incomplete CDR3 DNA: TGTGCCAGCAGCGTAGTTGGTAGCGCCTCTTACAATGAG. Its translation is CASSVVGSASYNE. The complete CDR3 protein is CASSVVGSASYNEQFF. The chain combines TRBV9 with TRBJ2-1, with D tentatively TRBD2 (5 bases). The read ends 3 residues before the CDR3 terminus; that terminus is restored from the germline J gene. The CDR3 loop spans 16 amino acids. Germline V gene data show CDR1 as SGDLS and CDR2 as YYNGEE. V lost 0 bases and J lost 4, with 14 bases in between.

This clone was observed many times. The CDR3 end lies 3 residues beyond the end of the read and is filled in from the germline J gene. The genes are TRBV11-2 and TRBJ2-7; tentatively, D is TRBD1 (6 bases). The V end was cut by 3 bases, the J end by 6 bases, with 18 bases between. The CDR3 loop spans 15 amino acids. CDR1 is SGHAT, CDR2 FQNNGV, per germline. CDR3 protein: CASSFVNRVQGEQYF. The sequenced part of the CDR3 DNA is TGTGCCAGCAGCTTTGTCAACAGGGTGCAGGGCGAG.

This clone was seen ten or more times. The read gets to within 3 residues of the CDR3 end, and the germline J gene fills in the rest. This chain connects TRBV30 to TRBJ2-3; D might be TRBD1 (5 bases). Trimming left V 2 bases short and J 3 bases short, with 9 bases between. The CDR3 runs to 13 residues. In germline, CDR1 is GTSNPN, CDR2 SVGIG (reference sequence). CDR3 DNA (partial): TGTGCCTGGAGTAAGGGGCATACAGATACG. Translating it yields CAWSKGHTDT. The full-length CDR3 reads as CAWSKGHTDTQYF.